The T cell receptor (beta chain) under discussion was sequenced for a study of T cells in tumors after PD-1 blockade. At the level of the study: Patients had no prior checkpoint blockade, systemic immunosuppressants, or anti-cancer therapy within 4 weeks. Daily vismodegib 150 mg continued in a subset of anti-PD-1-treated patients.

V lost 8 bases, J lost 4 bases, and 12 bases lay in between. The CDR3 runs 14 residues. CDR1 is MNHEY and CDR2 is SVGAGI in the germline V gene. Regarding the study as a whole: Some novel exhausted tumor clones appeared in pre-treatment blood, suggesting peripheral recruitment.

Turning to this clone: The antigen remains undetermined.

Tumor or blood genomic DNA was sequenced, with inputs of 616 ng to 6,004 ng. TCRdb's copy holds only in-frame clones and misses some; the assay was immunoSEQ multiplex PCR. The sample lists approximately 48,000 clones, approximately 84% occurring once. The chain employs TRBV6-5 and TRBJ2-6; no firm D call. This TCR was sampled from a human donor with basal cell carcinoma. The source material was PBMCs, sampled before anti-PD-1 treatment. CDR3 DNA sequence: TGTGCCAGCTCACAACTCTCCGGGGCCAACGTCCTGACTTTC. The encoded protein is CASSQLSGANVLTF.